These T cell receptor beta chains were read from a single sample in a study of OX40 agonist ivuxolimab in advanced cancers. Assay: immunoSEQ multiplex PCR; the TCRdb copy retains only in-frame clones and omits some. The data show approximately 120,000 clones, with 85% to 95% seen just once and 0.8% to 1% held by the top ten. Sequences were derived from CD4+ or CD8+ T cells sorted from blood, sampled in a trial of the OX40 agonist ivuxolimab. These receptors originate from an adult with an advanced solid tumor such as melanoma, head and neck, liver or kidney cancer. The CDR3 runs from the conserved cysteine through the conserved F or W. The order of the fields is J gene, clone size, V gene, D gene, CDR3 protein, CDR3 DNA. A D gene is named only where the DNA matches it firmly. Not every row has a clone size; where given, it reads once, few, many or a size class.

>TRBJ2-2|-|TRBV28|TRBD2
CASSSSGAGELFF
TGTGCCAGCAGTTCCAGCGGGGCCGGGGAGCTGTTTTTT
>TRBJ2-7|-|TRBV9|-
CASSVYSNRRGYEQYF
TGTGCCAGCAGCGTATATTCCAATAGAAGGGGGTACGAGCAGTACTTC
>TRBJ1-3|-|TRBV4-1|-
CASSQPSGQPLNTIYF
TGCGCCAGCAGCCAGCCTTCTGGACAGCCTTTAAACACCATATATTTT
>TRBJ2-7|-|TRBV7-2|TRBD2
CASSLAPLTSRGEYF
TGTGCCAGCAGCTTAGCGCCCCTGACTAGCCGAGGGGAGTACTTC
>TRBJ1-2|-|TRBV10-3|TRBD1
CAIEDRGGDYGYTF
TGTGCCATTGAGGACAGGGGCGGGGACTATGGCTACACCTTC
>TRBJ1-2|-|TRBV28|TRBD1
CASSGGTGYGYTF
TGTGCCAGTAGCGGCGGGACAGGGTATGGCTACACCTTC
>TRBJ1-1|-|TRBV5-6|-
CASSLGGPLMGTEAFF
TGTGCCAGCAGCTTGGGGGGGCCACTAATGGGGACTGAAGCTTTCTTT
>TRBJ2-3|-|TRBV10-3|TRBD2
CAMPHAGGLFMNTQYF
TGTGCCATGCCCCACGCGGGAGGGCTCTTTATGAACACGCAGTATTTT
>TRBJ1-5|-|TRBV5-6|-
CASSLRMAGYSNQPQHF
TGTGCCAGCAGCCTCCGTATGGCGGGGTATAGCAATCAGCCCCAGCATTTT
>TRBJ1-1|-|TRBV15|-
CATSRVPSGPLNTEAFF
TGTGCCACCAGCAGAGTACCGTCGGGGCCTTTGAACACTGAAGCTTTCTTT
>TRBJ2-5|-|TRBV30|TRBD1
CAWETGGSETQYF
TGTGCCTGGGAAACAGGGGGCTCCGAGACCCAGTACTTC
>TRBJ1-4|-|TRBV28|TRBD1
CASSSRKTGLIEKLFF
TGTGCCAGCAGTTCCCGTAAGACAGGGTTAATTGAAAAACTGTTTTTT
>TRBJ2-1|-|TRBV9|TRBD2
CASSAIGLADYNEQFF
TGTGCCAGCAGCGCAATCGGACTAGCGGACTACAATGAGCAGTTCTTC
>TRBJ1-5|once|TRBV30|TRBD1
CAWSGGQYNQPQHF
TGTGCCTGGAGTGGGGGACAGTACAATCAGCCCCAGCATTTT
>TRBJ2-1|once|TRBV5-4|TRBD2
CASSPTAGFDNEQFF
TGTGCCAGCAGCCCCACAGCGGGGTTTGACAATGAGCAGTTCTTC
>TRBJ1-1|-|TRBV19|TRBD1
CASSIGHRGPRFFTEAFF
TGTGCCAGTAGTATTGGACACAGGGGGCCACGTTTTTTCACTGAAGCTTTCTTT
>TRBJ1-1|-|TRBV18|-
CASSPLRENTEAFF
TGTGCCAGCTCACCACTCCGGGAAAACACTGAAGCTTTCTTT
>TRBJ2-1|-|TRBV28|-
CASMVRGIYNEQFF
TGTGCCAGCATGGTTCGGGGGATCTACAATGAGCAGTTCTTC
>TRBJ2-7|-|TRBV9|TRBD1
CASSAGTGVYEQYF
TGTGCCAGCAGCGCCGGGACAGGGGTCTACGAGCAGTACTTC
>TRBJ2-5|-|TRBV19|-
CASRLGTGVKGETQYF
TGTGCCAGTAGGTTGGGAACTGGGGTGAAGGGAGAGACCCAGTACTTC
>TRBJ2-2|-|TRBV2|-
CASTRTVSTGELFF
TGTGCCAGCACCCGTACAGTGTCCACCGGGGAGCTGTTTTTT
>TRBJ1-1|-|TRBV9|-
CASSVQGFGGTEAFF
TGTGCCAGCAGCGTGCAGGGATTCGGGGGTACTGAAGCTTTCTTT
>TRBJ1-2|-|TRBV28|TRBD1
CASYSGGAVESGGYTF
TGTGCCAGCTACTCAGGGGGGGCGGTGGAATCTGGCGGCTACACCTTC
>TRBJ1-1|-|TRBV19|-
CASSIGRLNTEAFF
TGTGCCAGTAGTATAGGGCGGTTGAACACTGAAGCTTTCTTT
>TRBJ1-2|few|TRBV4-2|-
CASSQVTGRSDGYTF
TGTGCCAGCAGCCAAGTCACAGGGCGGAGTGATGGCTACACCTTC
>TRBJ1-5|-|TRBV28|-
CASSPRTGYQPQHF
TGTGCCAGCAGCCCTCGAACCGGATATCAGCCCCAGCATTTT
>TRBJ1-1|-|TRBV7-3|-
CASSLEGWKNTEAFF
TGTGCCAGCAGCTTGGAGGGCTGGAAGAACACTGAAGCTTTCTTT
>TRBJ1-2|-|TRBV19|TRBD1
CASSIDGQGPFGYTF
TGTGCCAGTAGTATAGATGGACAGGGTCCATTTGGCTACACCTTC
>TRBJ2-5|-|TRBV7-2|TRBD2
CASSPGLAGQETQYF
TGTGCCAGCAGCCCGGGACTAGCGGGACAAGAGACCCAGTACTTC
>TRBJ2-7|-|TRBV28|-
CASSMGGRDEQYF
TGTGCCAGCAGTATGGGGGGCAGGGACGAGCAGTACTTC
>TRBJ2-5|-|TRBV6-5|-
CASSYGETQYF
TGTGCCAGCAGTTACGGAGAGACCCAGTACTTC
>TRBJ2-5|-|TRBV7-9|-
CASSLVVYEETQYF
TGTGCCAGCAGCTTAGTGGTCTACGAAGAGACCCAGTACTTC
>TRBJ2-7|-|TRBV2|TRBD1
CASSEFHPGQGYEQYF
TGTGCCAGCAGTGAATTCCACCCGGGACAGGGGTACGAGCAGTACTTC
>TRBJ2-1|-|TRBV9|TRBD2
CASSPNPGLAEYNEQFF
TGTGCCAGCAGCCCTAATCCGGGACTAGCGGAATACAATGAGCAGTTCTTC
>TRBJ1-1|-|TRBV7-2|-
CASSGTEGFF
TGTGCCAGCAGCGGTACGGAGGGTTTCTTT
>TRBJ1-1|-|TRBV28|TRBD1
CASSFQGAPTEAFF
TGTGCCAGCAGTTTCCAGGGGGCGCCCACTGAAGCTTTCTTT
>TRBJ1-5|-|TRBV18|-
CASSQTTGSRNQPQHF
TGTGCCAGCTCCCAGACCACAGGGTCGCGCAATCAGCCCCAGCATTTT
>TRBJ1-3|-|TRBV7-9|-
CASTPVGHSGNTIYF
TGTGCCAGCACACCTGTGGGGCACTCTGGAAACACCATATATTTT
>TRBJ2-5|once|TRBV9|TRBD2
CASSQGLGQETQYF
TGTGCCAGCAGCCAAGGACTAGGGCAAGAGACCCAGTACTTC
>TRBJ2-7|-|TRBV7-2|-
CASSNYGSSYEQYF
TGTGCCAGCAGCAATTACGGTAGCTCCTACGAGCAGTACTTC
>TRBJ1-4|-|TRBV19|-
CASEAQGNEKLFF
TGTGCCAGCGAGGCGCAGGGTAATGAAAAACTGTTTTTT
>TRBJ2-3|-|TRBV10-3|-
CAISDRDSQREQYF
TGTGCCATCAGTGATAGGGACTCACAAAGGGAGCAGTATTTT
>TRBJ1-2|-|TRBV28|-
CASSLSGSGVGYGYTF
TGTGCCAGCAGTTTGTCTGGGTCGGGGGTTGGCTATGGCTACACCTTC
>TRBJ2-7|-|TRBV19|-
CASSRAGIAYEQYF
TGTGCCAGTAGTCGGGCAGGGATAGCCTACGAGCAGTACTTC
>TRBJ1-1|-|TRBV28|-
CASSLPRTIGATAFF
TGTGCCAGCAGTTTACCCCGAACAATAGGGGCTACGGCTTTCTTT
>TRBJ2-7|-|TRBV18|-
CASSREGGYEQYF
TGTGCCAGCTCAAGAGAAGGGGGCTACGAGCAGTACTTC
>TRBJ1-1|-|TRBV5-1|-
CASSLYRESNTEAFF
TGCGCCAGCAGCTTATACAGGGAATCGAACACTGAAGCTTTCTTT
>TRBJ2-1|once|TRBV11-2|-
CASSLVPHAYNEQFF
TGTGCCAGCAGCTTAGTACCTCATGCCTACAATGAGCAGTTCTTC
>TRBJ2-7|-|TRBV6-5|TRBD1
CASRTQGSEQYF
TGTGCCAGCAGAACACAGGGGTCCGAGCAGTACTTC
>TRBJ1-1|-|TRBV28|-
CAILAGTPTEAFF
TGTGCCATTCTGGCAGGGACCCCCACTGAAGCTTTCTTT
>TRBJ1-3|-|TRBV5-1|TRBD1
CASSSGQGGNTIYF
TGCGCCAGCAGCTCGGGACAGGGTGGAAACACCATATATTTT
>TRBJ2-3|-|TRBV28|-
CASSFPSERAPRSADTQYF
TGTGCCAGCAGTTTCCCTAGCGAGCGGGCCCCACGGAGTGCAGATACGCAGTATTTT
>TRBJ2-1|-|TRBV11-2|TRBD1
CASSPSDRVLLTRNEQFF
TGTGCCAGCAGCCCATCCGACAGGGTACTTTTAACCAGGAATGAGCAGTTCTTC
>TRBJ1-5|-|TRBV7-9|TRBD1
CASSLGTGGNQPQHF
TGTGCCAGCAGCTTGGGGACAGGGGGAAATCAGCCCCAGCATTTT
>TRBJ2-3|-|TRBV7-9|TRBD2
CASSSSPLAGGSTDTQYF
TGTGCCAGCAGCTCTTCCCCATTAGCGGGAGGGAGCACAGATACGCAGTATTTT